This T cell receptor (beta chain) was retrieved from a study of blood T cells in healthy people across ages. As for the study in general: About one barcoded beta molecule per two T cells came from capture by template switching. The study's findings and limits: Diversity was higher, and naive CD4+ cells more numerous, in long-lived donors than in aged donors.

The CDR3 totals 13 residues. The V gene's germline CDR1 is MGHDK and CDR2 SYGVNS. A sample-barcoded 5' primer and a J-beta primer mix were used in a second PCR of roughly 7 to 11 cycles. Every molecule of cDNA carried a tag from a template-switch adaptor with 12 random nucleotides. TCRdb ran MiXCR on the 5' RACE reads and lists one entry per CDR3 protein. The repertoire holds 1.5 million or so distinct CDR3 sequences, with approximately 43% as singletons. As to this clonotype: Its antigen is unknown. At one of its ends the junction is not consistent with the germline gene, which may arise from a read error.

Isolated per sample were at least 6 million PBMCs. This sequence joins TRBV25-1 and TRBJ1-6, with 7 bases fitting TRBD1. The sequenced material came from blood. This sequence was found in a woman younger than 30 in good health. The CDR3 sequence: CASTKGANSPPHF. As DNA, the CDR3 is TGTGCCAGCACAAAGGGGGCGAATTCACCCCCCCACTTT.